These 13 T cell receptor beta chains share one sample of origin, sequenced in a study of blood T cells in healthy people across ages (dated by TCRdb to between 2014 and 2017). The library came from 5' RACE. Sequencing was performed on an Illumina HiSeq 2500. A second PCR of roughly 7 to 12 cycles was run with a J-beta primer mix and a sample-barcoded 5' primer. TCRdb cleaned the public reads at Q25 with fastp, built clones with MiXCR and kept in-frame beta chains. Each CDR3 protein appears once, grouped with its most common genes and DNA. For this sample the table gives about 560,000 distinct CDR3 sequences, of which about a quarter were detected only once. 3% to 4% of the sample is in the top ten clones. This same sample was also taken into another study, of T cells of mothers and their children.

Sequencing was carried out using blood. The receptors originated from a boy between 2 and 15 years old in good health.

Only a few counts were recorded for this clonotype. The chain recombines TRBV21-1 with TRBJ2-7; TRBD2 reflects the table's D call only, with no check against the DNA. TRBV21-1 is tagged as a pseudogene. There are 14 residues in the CDR3. CDR3 nucleotides: TGTGCCAGCAGGGGACTAGCAGAATCCTACGAGCAGTACTTC. This translates into CASRGLAESYEQYF.

This clonotype was seen a few times. This sequence joins TRBV7-9 and TRBJ2-5; D ambiguous. The closer fit of TRBJ2-7 to the DNA end suggests the J call may be wrong. Germline V gives CDR1 SEHNR, CDR2 FQNEAQ (reference sequence). The CDR3 loop spans 15 amino acids. CDR3 nucleotide sequence: TGTGCCAGCAGCATCGGGTTGGGCGGCTCCTACGAGCAGTACTTC. Its translation is CASSIGLGGSYEQYF.

V and J are TRBV6-5 and TRBJ1-4; 8 bases agree with TRBD1. This CDR3 has 15 amino acids. The trim removed 4 bases at V and 7 bases at J, leaving 8 bases unmatched. Germline loops: CDR1 MNHEY, CDR2 SVGAGI. The CDR3 nucleotides read TGTGCCAGCAGTTCTCGGACAGGGACGGCTGAAAAACTGTTTTTT. It encodes CASSSRTGTAEKLFF.

V gene TRBV28 combines with J gene TRBJ2-5; 14 bases are a match to TRBD2. The CDR3 has 17 residues. The ends lost 5 bases at V and 5 bases at J; junction bases unmatched: 10. CDR1 is MDHEN and CDR2 is SYDVKM in the germline V gene. The CDR3 sequence: CASSGRTSGRRVETQYF. In DNA, the CDR3 is TGTGCCAGCAGTGGCCGGACTAGCGGGAGGAGGGTGGAGACCCAGTACTTC.

This clonotype has only a few counts. The chain carries TRBV20-1 and TRBJ2-3; 13 positions match TRBD2. This CDR3 is 18 amino acids long. J lost 5 bases, V lost 0 bases, and 11 bases had no gene match. Looked up from germline, CDR1 is DFQATT and CDR2 is SNEGSKA (reference sequence). The CDR3 bases are TGCAGTGCTAGAGATCTCACTAGCGGGAGGGCCGCAGGAGATACGCAGTATTTT. Its translation: CSARDLTSGRAAGDTQYF.

The V call is TRBV18, the J call TRBJ2-3; no reliable D call. V was clipped by 3 bases and J by 4 bases, with 11 bases between them. CDR3 size: 14 residues. CDR1 is KGHSH and CDR2 is LQKENI in the germline V gene. The CDR3: CASSPNSYADTQYF. The CDR3 DNA reads TGTGCCAGCTCACCTAACAGTTACGCAGATACGCAGTATTTT.

There are a few counts of this clonotype. The chain uses TRBV29-1 and TRBJ2-5; the match to TRBD1 covers 10 bases. J was trimmed by 7 bases and V by 4 bases; bases with no gene match: 3. This CDR3 has 12 residues. The germline CDR1 and CDR2 sequences are SQVTM and ANQGSEA. CDR3 sequence: CSVAGQGVTQYF. Written as DNA, the CDR3 is TGCAGCGTTGCTGGACAGGGGGTGACCCAGTACTTC. The variable domain in full, with the rest retrieved from reference TRBV29-1 and TRBJ2-5, is SAVISQKPSRDICQRGTSLTIQCQVDSQVTMMFWYRQQPGQSLTLIATANQGSEATYESGFVIDKFPISRPNLTFSTLTVSNMSPEDSSIYLCSVAGQGVTQYFGPGTRLLVL.

This clonotype was detected ten times or more. The gene calls are TRBV7-9 and TRBJ2-7; D gene uncertain. Deletions cut 0 bases from V and 2 bases from J, with 2 bases between. Per the germline V gene, CDR1 is SEHNR and CDR2 is FQNEAQ (reference sequence). The CDR3 runs 12 residues. CDR3 DNA: TGTGCCAGCAGCTTAGCCCCCTACGAGCAGTACTTC. Protein: CASSLAPYEQYF.

The rearrangement links TRBV16 to TRBJ1-4; D gene unclear. V dropped 5 bases and J dropped 8 bases, with 15 bases sitting between them. This CDR3 spans 14 amino acids. CDR1 and CDR2 (germline): KGHSY, FQNENV. The DNA for the CDR3 is TGTGCCAGCAGCAGAAATTCATTTGGGGAAAAACTGTTTTTT. This gives the protein CASSRNSFGEKLFF.

The chain links TRBV7-2 to TRBJ2-2; TRBD2 aligns across 9 bases. Germline V CDR1 and CDR2: SGHTA, FQGNSA. The length of the CDR3 is 16 residues. V was pared by 6 bases and J by 6 bases, with 11 bases of the junction left unmatched. Here the CDR3 reads CASRTLAGSYPGELFF. CDR3 DNA: TGTGCCAGCAGGACCCTAGCGGGATCTTACCCCGGGGAGCTGTTTTTT.

The rearrangement uses TRBV20-1 and TRBJ2-7; 10 bases line up with TRBD1. V dropped 5 bases and J dropped 3; count of bases not matched to a gene: 7. This CDR3 region has 14 residues. Germline V gene sequence: CDR1 DFQATT, CDR2 SNEGSKA (reference sequence). CDR3: CSALSRDRGYEQYF. CDR3 bases: TGCAGTGCTCTTTCCCGGGACAGGGGCTACGAGCAGTACTTC.

This clonotype was seen a few times. The chain is built from TRBV25-1 and TRBJ2-5, with TRBD1 matching over 7 bases. The V segment lost 0 bases and the J segment 2 bases; nucleotides outside the gene matches: 6. CDR1 and CDR2 (germline): MGHDK, SYGVNS. The CDR3 extends over 16 amino acids. The CDR3 loop reads CASSEYKGGYQETQYF. CDR3 nucleotide sequence: TGTGCCAGCAGTGAATATAAAGGGGGCTATCAAGAGACCCAGTACTTC.

This chain joins TRBV7-2 and TRBJ1-3; D is unclear. Germline loops: CDR1 SGHTA, CDR2 FQGNSA. The CDR3 loop spans 13 amino acids. V gave up 4 bases and J gave up 3 bases, with 7 bases separating them. The CDR3 loop is CASSSDRGNTIYF. CDR3 DNA sequence: TGTGCCAGCAGCTCAGATCGTGGAAACACCATATATTTT.